This is a list of T cell receptor beta chains from one sample in a study of T cell responses to AZD1222 COVID-19 vaccine. The table came from immunoSEQ multiplex PCR; TCRdb's copy has only in-frame clones and leaves some out. The sample yields 100,000 to 140,000 clones, approximately 92% seen once. The input for sequencing was peripheral blood, taken 28 days after the second AZD1222 dose. These receptors were collected from an adult who received the AZD1222 COVID-19 vaccine. CDR3s include the opening cysteine and the closing phenylalanine or tryptophan. D genes are given only for firm matches. Rows may omit the clone size; those that give it use once, few, many or a size class.

V	J	D	size	CDR3	DNA
TRBV4-3	TRBJ1-6	.	once	CASSQGGTVSPLHF	TGCGCCAGCAGCCAAGGGGGGACGGTCTCACCCCTCCACTTT
TRBV2	TRBJ2-2	.	.	CASSEDGGRAGELFF	TGTGCCAGCAGTGAAGACGGAGGTAGGGCCGGGGAGCTGTTTTTT
TRBV9	TRBJ1-6	.	.	CASSVAGSGLPLHF	TGTGCCAGCAGCGTAGCGGGGTCAGGCCTCCCCCTCCACTTT
TRBV10-3	TRBJ1-1	.	.	CATVPMVVLVGVVNTEAFF	TGTGCCACCGTCCCAATGGTGGTCTTGGTGGGAGTAGTGAACACTGAAGCTTTCTTT
TRBV4-1	TRBJ2-7	TRBD1	.	CASSQGATGFAYEQYF	TGCGCCAGCAGCCAAGGCGCGACAGGGTTCGCCTACGAGCAGTACTTC
TRBV27	TRBJ1-5	.	.	CASSVRVGQPQHF	TGTGCCAGCAGTGTCAGGGTGGGCCAGCCCCAGCATTTT
TRBV19	TRBJ2-7	TRBD1	.	CASSMRQGSYEQYF	TGTGCCAGTAGTATGAGACAGGGCTCCTACGAGCAGTACTTC
TRBV13	TRBJ1-6	.	.	CASSRGGLSSYNSPLHF	TGTGCCAGCAGCCGTGGAGGGCTGAGCTCCTATAATTCACCCCTCCACTTT
TRBV3-1/TRBV3-2	TRBJ1-6	.	once	CASSQDAYNSPLHF	TGTGCCAGCAGCCAAGATGCGTATAATTCACCCCTCCACTTT
TRBV6-2/TRBV6-3	TRBJ2-7	.	.	CASSLTRTYEQYF	TGTGCCAGCAGTCTGACTAGAACCTACGAGCAGTACTTC
TRBV7-2	TRBJ1-2	.	.	CASSLVQPGYTF	TGTGCCAGCAGCTTAGTTCAGCCCGGCTACACCTTC
TRBV4-2	TRBJ1-1	TRBD1	.	CASSQAGTGSNTEAFF	TGTGCCAGCAGCCAAGCTGGGACAGGATCGAACACTGAAGCTTTCTTT
TRBV7-8	TRBJ2-2	TRBD2	few	CASSSTSGGLTGELFF	TGTGCCAGCAGCTCCACTAGCGGGGGGCTCACCGGGGAGCTGTTTTTT
TRBV5-1	TRBJ1-4	TRBD1	.	CASSPREGAHEKLFF	TGCGCCAGCAGCCCGAGGGAGGGGGCGCATGAAAAACTGTTTTTT
TRBV27	TRBJ2-7	TRBD1	.	CASSLMQGAAYEQYF	TGTGCCAGCAGTTTAATGCAGGGGGCCGCCTACGAGCAGTACTTC
TRBV18	TRBJ1-3	.	.	CASSPTDGFENTIYF	TGTGCCAGCTCTCCTACGGACGGCTTCGAAAACACCATATATTTT
TRBV7-9	TRBJ2-3	TRBD2	.	CASSLSRGGAADTQYF	TGTGCCAGCAGCTTATCGCGCGGGGGGGCCGCGGATACGCAGTATTTT
TRBV18	TRBJ2-2	.	.	CASSPFEGLTGELFF	TGTGCCAGCTCACCTTTCGAAGGGTTAACCGGGGAGCTGTTTTTT
TRBV7-2	TRBJ1-1	.	.	CASSLEASWHTEAFF	TGTGCCAGCAGCTTAGAGGCCTCGTGGCACACTGAAGCTTTCTTT
TRBV9	TRBJ2-7	TRBD1	.	CASSPGQGAYEQYF	TGTGCCAGCAGCCCCGGGCAGGGGGCTTACGAGCAGTACTTC
TRBV27	TRBJ2-1	TRBD2	.	CASSSPGLVSYNEQFF	TGTGCCAGCAGTTCCCCCGGACTAGTCTCCTACAATGAGCAGTTCTTC
TRBV19	TRBJ1-3	.	.	CASSIETALSGNTIYF	TGTGCCAGTAGTATCGAGACAGCTCTCTCTGGAAACACCATATATTTT
TRBV3-1/TRBV3-2	TRBJ2-5	.	few	CASSQSGSSQYF	TGTGCCAGCAGCCAGTCTGGTTCGAGCCAGTACTTC
TRBV10-3	TRBJ2-2	TRBD1	.	CAIAWDRDTGELFF	TGTGCCATTGCTTGGGACAGGGACACCGGGGAGCTGTTTTTT
TRBV5-4	TRBJ1-6	.	.	CASSPDWDSPLHF	TGTGCCAGCAGCCCCGATTGGGATTCACCCCTCCACTTT
TRBV18	TRBJ1-2	TRBD1	.	CASSPDRGLYGYTF	TGTGCCAGCTCACCTGACAGGGGGCTCTATGGCTACACCTTC
TRBV6-5	TRBJ2-7	TRBD1	.	CASSPRQGYEQYF	TGTGCCAGCAGTCCAAGACAGGGTTACGAGCAGTACTTC
TRBV10-3	TRBJ1-5	.	once	CAMSQDSNQPQHF	TGTGCCATGTCACAGGATAGCAATCAGCCCCAGCATTTT
TRBV6-5	TRBJ1-2	.	.	CASSPRAQGGSGYTF	TGTGCCAGCAGTCCGAGGGCGCAGGGAGGGTCAGGCTACACCTTC
TRBV6-1	TRBJ1-6	TRBD1	.	CASSDSRTGDYSPLHF	TGTGCCAGCAGTGATTCCCGGACAGGGGATTATTCACCCCTCCACTTT
TRBV25-1	TRBJ2-5	.	.	CATGGLEETQYF	TGTGCCACAGGGGGGCTCGAAGAGACCCAGTACTTC
TRBV7-9	TRBJ1-1	.	.	CASSLELGRSTEAFF	TGTGCCAGCAGCTTAGAACTGGGTCGGAGCACTGAAGCTTTCTTT
TRBV7-8	TRBJ2-7	.	.	CASSTDRSYEQYF	TGTGCCAGCAGCACAGACAGATCCTACGAGCAGTACTTC
TRBV6-5	TRBJ1-6	.	.	CASSALTGPSPLHF	TGTGCCAGCAGCGCCCTAACAGGGCCTTCACCCCTCCACTTT